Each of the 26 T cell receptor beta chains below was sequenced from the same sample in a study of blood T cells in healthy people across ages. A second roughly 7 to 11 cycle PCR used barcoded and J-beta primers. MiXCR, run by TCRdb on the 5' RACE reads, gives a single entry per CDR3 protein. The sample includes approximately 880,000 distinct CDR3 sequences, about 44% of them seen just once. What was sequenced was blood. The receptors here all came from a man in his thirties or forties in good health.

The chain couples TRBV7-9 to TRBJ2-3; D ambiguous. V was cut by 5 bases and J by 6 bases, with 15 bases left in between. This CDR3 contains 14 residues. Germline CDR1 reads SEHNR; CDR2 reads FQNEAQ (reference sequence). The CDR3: CASSPSSSGDTQYF. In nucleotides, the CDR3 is TGTGCCAGCAGCCCAAGTTCTAGTGGGGATACGCAGTATTTT.

CDR3 DNA: TGTGCCAGCAGCCAATTTGCTGGCTACACCTTC. This translates into CASSQFAGYTF. The chain uses TRBV3-1 and TRBJ1-2; unclear D gene. CDR1 and CDR2 (germline): LGHDT, YNNKEL (reference sequence). The CDR3 consists of 11 residues. Trimming removed 2 bases from V and 7 bases from J, with 5 bases in between.

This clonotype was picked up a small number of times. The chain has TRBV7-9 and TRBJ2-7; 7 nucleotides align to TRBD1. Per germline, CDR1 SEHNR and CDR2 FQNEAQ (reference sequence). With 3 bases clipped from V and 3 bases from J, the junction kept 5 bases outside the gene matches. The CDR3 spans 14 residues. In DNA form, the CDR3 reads TGTGCCAGCAGCTTGATGGACAGGCGCTACGAGCAGTACTTC. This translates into CASSLMDRRYEQYF.

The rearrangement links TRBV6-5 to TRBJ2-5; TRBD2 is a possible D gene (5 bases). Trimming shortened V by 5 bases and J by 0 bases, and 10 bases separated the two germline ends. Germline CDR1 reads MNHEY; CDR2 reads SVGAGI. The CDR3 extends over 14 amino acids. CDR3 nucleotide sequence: TGTGCCAGCAGTAAGCGGAGCTACCAAGAGACCCAGTACTTC. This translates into CASSKRSYQETQYF.

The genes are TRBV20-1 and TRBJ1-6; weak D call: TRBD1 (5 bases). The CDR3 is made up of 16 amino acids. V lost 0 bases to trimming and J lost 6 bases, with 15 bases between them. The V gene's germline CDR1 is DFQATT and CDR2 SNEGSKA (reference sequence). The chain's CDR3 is CSARDRDSGFNSPLHF. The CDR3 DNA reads TGCAGTGCTAGAGACAGGGATTCTGGGTTTAATTCACCCCTCCACTTT.

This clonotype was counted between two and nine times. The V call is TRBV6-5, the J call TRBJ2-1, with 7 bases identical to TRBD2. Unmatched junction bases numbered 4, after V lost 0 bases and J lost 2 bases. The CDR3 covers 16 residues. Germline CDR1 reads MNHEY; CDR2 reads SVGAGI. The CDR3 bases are TGTGCCAGCAGTTACTCGAAAAGCGGGGCCTACAATGAGCAGTTCTTC. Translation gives CASSYSKSGAYNEQFF.

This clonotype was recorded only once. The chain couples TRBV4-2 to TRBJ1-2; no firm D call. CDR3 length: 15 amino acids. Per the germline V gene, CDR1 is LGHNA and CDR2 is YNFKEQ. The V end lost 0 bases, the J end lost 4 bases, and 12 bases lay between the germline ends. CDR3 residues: CASSQENGQTYGYTF. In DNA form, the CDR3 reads TGTGCCAGCAGCCAAGAAAATGGCCAGACCTATGGCTACACCTTC.

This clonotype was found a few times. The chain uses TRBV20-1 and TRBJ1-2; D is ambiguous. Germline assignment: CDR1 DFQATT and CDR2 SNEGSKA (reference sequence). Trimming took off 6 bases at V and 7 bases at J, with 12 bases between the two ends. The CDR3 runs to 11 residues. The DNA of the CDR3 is TGCAGTGCCGACAACTACAGTGGCTACACCTTC. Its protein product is CSADNYSGYTF.

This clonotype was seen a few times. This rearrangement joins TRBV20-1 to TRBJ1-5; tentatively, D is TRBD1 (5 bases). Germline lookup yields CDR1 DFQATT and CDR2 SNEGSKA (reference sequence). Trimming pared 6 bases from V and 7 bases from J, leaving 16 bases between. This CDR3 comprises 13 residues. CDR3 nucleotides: TGCAGTGCCGATCAGGGCCCGGGGCAGCCCCAGCATTTT. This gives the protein CSADQGPGQPQHF.

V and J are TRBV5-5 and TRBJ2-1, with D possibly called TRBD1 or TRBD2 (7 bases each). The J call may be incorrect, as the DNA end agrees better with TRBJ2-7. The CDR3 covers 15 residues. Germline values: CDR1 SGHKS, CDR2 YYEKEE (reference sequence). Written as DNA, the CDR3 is TGTGCCAGCAGCTTTCAGGGGGGGGCCTACAATGAGCAGTACTTC. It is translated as CASSFQGGAYNEQYF.

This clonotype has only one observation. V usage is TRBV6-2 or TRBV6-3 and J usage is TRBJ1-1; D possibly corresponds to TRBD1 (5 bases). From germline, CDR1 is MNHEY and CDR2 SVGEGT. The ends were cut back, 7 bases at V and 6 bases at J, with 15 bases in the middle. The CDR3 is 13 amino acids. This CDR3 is CASILRGASEAFF. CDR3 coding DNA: TGTGCCAGCATCCTACGAGGGGCGTCTGAAGCTTTCTTT.

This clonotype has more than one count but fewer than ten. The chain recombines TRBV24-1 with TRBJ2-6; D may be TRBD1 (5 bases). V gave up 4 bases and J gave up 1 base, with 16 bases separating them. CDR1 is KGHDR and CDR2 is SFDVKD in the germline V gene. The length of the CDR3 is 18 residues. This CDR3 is CATSDPALGESGANVLTF. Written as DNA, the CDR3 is TGTGCCACCAGTGACCCCGCCTTAGGGGAATCTGGGGCCAACGTCCTGACTTTC.

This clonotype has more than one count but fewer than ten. CDR3 amino acids: CASSLAGASSYNEQFF. For the CDR3, the DNA is TGCGCCAGCAGCTTGGCAGGGGCATCTTCCTACAATGAGCAGTTCTTC. The chain is built from TRBV5-1 and TRBJ2-1, with D maybe TRBD1 (6 bases). V dropped 0 bases and J dropped 1 base, with 11 bases sitting between them. This CDR3 comprises 16 residues. From germline, CDR1 is SGHRS and CDR2 YFSETQ.

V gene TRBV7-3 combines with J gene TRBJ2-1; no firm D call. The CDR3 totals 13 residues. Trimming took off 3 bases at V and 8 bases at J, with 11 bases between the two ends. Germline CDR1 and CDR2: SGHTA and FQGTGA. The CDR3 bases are TGTGCCAGCAGCTTTGGCACTTCCCATGAGCAGTTCTTC. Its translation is CASSFGTSHEQFF.

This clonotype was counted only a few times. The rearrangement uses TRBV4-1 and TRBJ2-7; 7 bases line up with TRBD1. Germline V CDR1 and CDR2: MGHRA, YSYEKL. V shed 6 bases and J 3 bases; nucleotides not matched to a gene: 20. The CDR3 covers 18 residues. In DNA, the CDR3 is TGCGCCAGCAGTCCAACAACCCTTTCGACAGGGAAAAACTACGAGCAGTACTTC. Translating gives CASSPTTLSTGKNYEQYF.

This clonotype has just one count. The CDR3 DNA follows: TGTGCCAGCAGCCAACGAATCCGGACTAGCGGGAGGGACAAACACTACGAGCAGTACTTC. Translating gives CASSQRIRTSGRDKHYEQYF. The gene calls are TRBV3-1 and TRBJ2-7; 15 bases are a match to TRBD2. The CDR3 has 20 residues. Unmatched junction bases numbered 14, after V lost 2 bases and J lost 3 bases. Germline V gives CDR1 LGHDT, CDR2 YNNKEL (reference sequence).

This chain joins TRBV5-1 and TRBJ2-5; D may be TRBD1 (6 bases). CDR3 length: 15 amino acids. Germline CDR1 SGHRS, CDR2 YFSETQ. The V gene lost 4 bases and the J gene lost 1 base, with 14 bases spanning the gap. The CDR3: CASSPDRTSQETQYF. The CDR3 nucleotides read TGCGCCAGCAGCCCCGACAGGACCAGCCAAGAGACCCAGTACTTC.

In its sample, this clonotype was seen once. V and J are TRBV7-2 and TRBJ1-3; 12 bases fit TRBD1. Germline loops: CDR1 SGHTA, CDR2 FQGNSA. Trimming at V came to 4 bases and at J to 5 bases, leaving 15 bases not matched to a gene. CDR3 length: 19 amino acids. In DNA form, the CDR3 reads TGTGCCAGCAGCTCCAGCCGGGACAGGGGGCTTGTTGGGAGAAACACCATATATTTT. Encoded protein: CASSSSRDRGLVGRNTIYF.

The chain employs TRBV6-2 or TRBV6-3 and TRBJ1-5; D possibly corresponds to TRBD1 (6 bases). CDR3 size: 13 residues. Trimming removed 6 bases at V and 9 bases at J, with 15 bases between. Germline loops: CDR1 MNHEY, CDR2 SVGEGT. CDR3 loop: CASRSGVGLPQHF. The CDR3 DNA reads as TGTGCCAGCAGGTCAGGGGTCGGGCTGCCCCAGCATTTT.

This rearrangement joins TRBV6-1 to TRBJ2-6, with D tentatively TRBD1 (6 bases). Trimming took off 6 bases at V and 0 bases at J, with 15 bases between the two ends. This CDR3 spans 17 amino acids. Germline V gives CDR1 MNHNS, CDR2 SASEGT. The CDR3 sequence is CASSARTGYSGANVLTF. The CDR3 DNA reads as TGTGCCAGCAGCGCCCGAACAGGGTACTCTGGGGCCAACGTCCTGACTTTC.

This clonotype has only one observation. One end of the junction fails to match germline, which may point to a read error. The CDR3 DNA is TGTACCACCAGTGATCCCAGACGGGGGATGGAAAACATTCAGTACTTC. Its translation is CTTSDPRRGMENIQYF. This chain joins TRBV24-1 and TRBJ2-4, with a weak D call TRBD2 (6 bases). The CDR3 is 16 amino acids. The V gene's germline CDR1 is KGHDR and CDR2 SFDVKD.

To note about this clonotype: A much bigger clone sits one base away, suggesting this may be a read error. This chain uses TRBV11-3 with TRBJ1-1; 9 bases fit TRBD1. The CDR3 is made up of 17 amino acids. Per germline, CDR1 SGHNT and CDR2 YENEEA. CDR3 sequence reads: CAGSLGATGGSGTEAFF. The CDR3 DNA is TGTGCCGGCAGCTTAGGGGCTACAGGGGGCTCGGGCACTGAAGCTTTCTTT.

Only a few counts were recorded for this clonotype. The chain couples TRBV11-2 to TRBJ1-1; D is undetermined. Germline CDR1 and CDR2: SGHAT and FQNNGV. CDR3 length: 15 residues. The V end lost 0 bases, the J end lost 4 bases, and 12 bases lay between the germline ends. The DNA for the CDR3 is TGTGCCAGCAGCTTAGATTTGGGGAGAGGCACTGAAGCTTTCTTT. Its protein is CASSLDLGRGTEAFF.

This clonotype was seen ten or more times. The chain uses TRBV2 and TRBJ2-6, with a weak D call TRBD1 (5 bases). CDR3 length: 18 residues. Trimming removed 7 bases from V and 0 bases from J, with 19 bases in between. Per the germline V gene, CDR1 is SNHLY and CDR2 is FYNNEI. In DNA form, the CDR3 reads TGTGCCAGCACCCCAGTTCCACCAGGGTCCTCTGGGGCCAACGTCCTGACTTTC. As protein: CASTPVPPGSSGANVLTF.

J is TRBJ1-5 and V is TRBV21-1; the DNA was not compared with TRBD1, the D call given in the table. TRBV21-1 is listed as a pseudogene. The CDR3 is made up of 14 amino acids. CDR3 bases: TGTGCCAGCAGCAAGGGACAGGACAATCAGCCCCAGCATTTT. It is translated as CASSKGQDNQPQHF.

The CDR3 sequence: CASSPGRMGGNEQYF. For the CDR3, the DNA is TGCGCCAGCAGCCCTGGAAGGATGGGTGGCAATGAGCAGTACTTC. The V and J genes are TRBV5-1 and TRBJ2-5; D unclear. From germline, CDR1 is SGHRS and CDR2 YFSETQ. The CDR3 loop spans 15 amino acids. V gave up 4 bases and J gave up 11 bases, with 24 bases separating them. The full variable domain, its missing parts supplied by reference TRBV5-1 and TRBJ2-5, is KAGVTQTPRYLIKTRGQQVTLSCSPISGHRSVSWYQQTPGQGLQFLFEYFSETQRNKGNFPGRFSGRQFSNSRSEMNVSTLELGDSALYLCASSPGRMGGNEQYFGPGTRLLVL.